The clone carrying this T cell receptor beta chain was counted between two and nine times. Trimming cost V 4 bases and J 0 bases; bases outside gene matches: 4. Per germline, CDR1 ENHRY and CDR2 SYGVKD. The CDR3 sequence is 15 residues long. The data are from a study of T-cell reconstitution after alpha-beta-depleted transplantation in children. The TCRbeta library was prepared with unique molecular identifiers. TCRdb reprocessed the PCR reads with MiXCR, giving one entry per CDR3 protein. The sample lists a few hundred thousand distinct CDR3 sequences; approximately 9.8% were seen once. The clonotype originates from a human donor who donated a stem cell graft to a child with SCID. The rearrangement uses TRBV10-3 and TRBJ1-1, with 8 bases aligning to TRBD1. The input for sequencing was PBMCs from the stem cell graft donor, taken from the stem cell graft. CDR3 amino acids: CAISADRGLNTEAFF. Written as DNA, the CDR3 is TGTGCCATCAGTGCAGACAGGGGTTTGAACACTGAAGCTTTCTTT.